These T cell receptor beta chains were read from a single sample in a study of naive and memory T cell subsets. TCRdb processed the UMI-ligation and nested PCR reads anew with MiXCR; each CDR3 protein has one entry. Among approximately 150,000 distinct CDR3 sequences listed, approximately 22% were seen once. The specimen sequenced was naive CD4+ T cells from blood. Receptors were obtained from a human donor in good health. CDR3s include the opening cysteine and the closing phenylalanine or tryptophan. D genes are given only for firm matches. A row's size may be missing; if present it is once, few, many or a size class.

J: TRBJ1-2; V: TRBV12-3/TRBV12-4; length: 13; D: .; size: once; CDR3: CASSFARERGYTF; DNA: TGTGCCAGCAGTTTTGCTAGGGAGCGGGGCTACACCTTC
J: TRBJ1-5; V: TRBV7-8; length: 14; D: TRBD1; size: .; CDR3: CASSLTRAGGLQHF; DNA: TGTGCCAGCAGCCTCACTAGGGCAGGGGGCCTCCAGCATTTT
J: TRBJ2-7; V: TRBV6-5; length: 14; D: TRBD1; size: .; CDR3: CASKPDRGSYEQYF; DNA: TGTGCCAGCAAACCCGACAGGGGCTCCTACGAGCAGTACTTC
J: TRBJ1-2; V: TRBV20-1; length: 12; D: .; size: .; CDR3: CSAYYYADGYTF; DNA: TGCAGTGCTTATTATTATGCGGATGGCTACACCTTC
J: TRBJ2-1; V: TRBV9; length: 15; D: TRBD2; size: .; CDR3: CASSALAGDFNEQFF; DNA: TGTGCCAGCAGCGCCCTAGCGGGAGATTTTAATGAGCAGTTCTTC
J: TRBJ2-3; V: TRBV5-6; length: 13; D: .; size: .; CDR3: CASSSTGGDTQYF; DNA: TGTGCCAGCAGCTCCACTGGAGGAGATACGCAGTATTTT
J: TRBJ2-4; V: TRBV10-3; length: 13; D: .; size: .; CDR3: CAISEQGRDIQYF; DNA: TGTGCCATCAGTGAACAGGGGAGGGACATTCAGTACTTC
J: TRBJ2-3; V: TRBV7-8; length: 13; D: TRBD2; size: .; CDR3: CASSRTSIDTQYF; DNA: TGTGCCAGCAGCAGGACTAGCATCGATACGCAGTATTTT
J: TRBJ1-1; V: TRBV7-6; length: 15; D: .; size: .; CDR3: CASSVAPSTNTEAFF; DNA: TGTGCCAGCAGCGTAGCCCCTTCCACGAACACTGAAGCTTTCTTT
J: TRBJ2-7; V: TRBV5-1; length: 13; D: .; size: .; CDR3: CASSLARPGEQYF; DNA: TGCGCCAGCAGCTTGGCTCGGCCGGGGGAGCAGTACTTC
J: TRBJ1-2; V: TRBV16; length: 16; D: .; size: few; CDR3: CASSPRQELANYGYTF; DNA: TGTGCCAGCAGCCCACGACAGGAACTAGCTAACTATGGCTACACCTTC
J: TRBJ2-7; V: TRBV3-1; length: 13; D: .; size: few; CDR3: CASSQAAVDEQYF; DNA: TGTGCCAGCAGCCAAGCCGCGGTTGACGAGCAGTACTTC
J: TRBJ2-7; V: TRBV6-5; length: 15; D: TRBD1; size: few; CDR3: CASSYPPGQGGEQYF; DNA: TGTGCCAGCAGTTACCCACCGGGACAGGGTGGGGAGCAGTACTTC
J: TRBJ1-1; V: TRBV30; length: 11; D: .; size: .; CDR3: CACGGVTEAFF; DNA: TGTGCCTGCGGGGGAGTCACTGAAGCTTTCTTT
J: TRBJ1-3; V: TRBV6-1; length: 15; D: .; size: many; CDR3: CASRERATDRNTIYF; DNA: TGTGCCAGCAGGGAAAGAGCGACAGATAGAAACACCATATATTTT
J: TRBJ2-7; V: TRBV20-1; length: 15; D: TRBD1; size: many; CDR3: CSARDQLQGDRRQYF; DNA: TGCAGTGCTAGAGATCAGTTACAGGGGGATCGAAGGCAGTACTTC
J: TRBJ2-7; V: TRBV6-2/TRBV6-3; length: 15; D: .; size: few; CDR3: CASSYFRDNPCEQYF; DNA: TGTGCCAGCAGTTACTTCCGGGACAACCCCTGCGAGCAGTACTTC
J: TRBJ1-2; V: TRBV3-1; length: 13; D: TRBD1; size: .; CDR3: CASSQGGTDGYTF; DNA: TGTGCCAGCAGCCAAGGTGGGACAGATGGCTACACCTTC
J: TRBJ2-5; V: TRBV5-4; length: 15; D: TRBD2; size: .; CDR3: CASSGGLAGVETQYF; DNA: TGTGCCAGCAGCGGGGGACTAGCGGGAGTTGAGACCCAGTACTTC
J: TRBJ2-1; V: TRBV24-1; length: 14; D: .; size: many; CDR3: CATSDPPDTNQQFF; DNA: TGTGCCACCAGTGACCCGCCGGACACCAATCAGCAGTTCTTC